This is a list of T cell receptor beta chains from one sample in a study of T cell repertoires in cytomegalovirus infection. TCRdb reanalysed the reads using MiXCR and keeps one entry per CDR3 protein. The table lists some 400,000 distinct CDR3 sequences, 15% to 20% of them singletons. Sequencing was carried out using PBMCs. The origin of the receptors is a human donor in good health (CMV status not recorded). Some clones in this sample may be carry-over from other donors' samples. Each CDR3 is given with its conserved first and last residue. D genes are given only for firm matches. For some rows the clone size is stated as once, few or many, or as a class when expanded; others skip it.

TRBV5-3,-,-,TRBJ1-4,TGTGCCAGCAGCTTCGCGGCTTTGGGAAAACTGTTTTTT,CASSFAALGKLFF
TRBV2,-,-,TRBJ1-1,TGTGCCAGCAGTTACCATCGCTCTGAAGCTTTCTTT,CASSYHRSEAFF
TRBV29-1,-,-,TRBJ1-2,TGCAGCGTTGAAGATACCGGGGCCGGCTACACCTTC,CSVEDTGAGYTF
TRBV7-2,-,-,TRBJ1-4,TGTGCCAGCAGCGTAGGAGGTAGTAATGAAAAACTGTTTTTT,CASSVGGSNEKLFF
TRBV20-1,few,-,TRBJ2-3,TGCAGTGCTAGAGATCCCGCGCGGCGGGACACAGATACGCAGTATTTT,CSARDPARRDTDTQYF
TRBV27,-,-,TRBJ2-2,TGTGCCAGCTGGGCAGGGCATAACACCGGGGAGCTGTTTTTT,CASWAGHNTGELFF
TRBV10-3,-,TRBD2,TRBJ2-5,TGTGCCATCATTGAAGGGAGGCTAGCGGGAGTCGGAGAGACCCAGTACTTC,CAIIEGRLAGVGETQYF
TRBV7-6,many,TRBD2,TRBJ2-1,TGTGCCAGCAGCTACCGGGGGGAGACTGAGCAGTTCTTC,CASSYRGETEQFF
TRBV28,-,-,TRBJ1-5,TGTGCTTGTCGCTACCGGGAGAATCAGCCCCAGCATTTT,CACRYRENQPQHF
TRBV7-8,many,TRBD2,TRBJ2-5,TGTGCCAGCAGCCCGGGACTAGCGGTATACCAAGAGACCCAGTACTTC,CASSPGLAVYQETQYF
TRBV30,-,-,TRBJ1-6,TGTGCCGGTCGACAGGAGTGTAATTCACCCCTCCACTTT,CAGRQECNSPLHF
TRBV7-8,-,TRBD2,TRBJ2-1,TGTGCCAGCAGCTTAGATCGGCTAGCGGGGGGTGAGCAGTTCTTC,CASSLDRLAGGEQFF
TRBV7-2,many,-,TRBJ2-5,TGTGCCAGCAGCTTAGGGCGGGGGCCGTACCAAGAGACCCAGTACTTC,CASSLGRGPYQETQYF
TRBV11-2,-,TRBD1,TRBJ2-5,TGTGCCAGCAGCTTAGCATTTGGGAGAGGGGGCGGGTACCAAGAGACCCAGTACTTC,CASSLAFGRGGGYQETQYF
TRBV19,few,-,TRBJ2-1,TGTGCCAGTAGTATAACTTCCATGACCAATGAGCAGTTCTTC,CASSITSMTNEQFF
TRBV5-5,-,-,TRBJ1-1,TGTGCCAGCAGCTTGGAGGGAGGCACTTCGAACACTGAAGCTTTCTTT,CASSLEGGTSNTEAFF
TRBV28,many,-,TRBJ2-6,TGTGCCAGCACAGGGTCGGTCGGTGGGGCCAACGTCCTGACTTTC,CASTGSVGGANVLTF
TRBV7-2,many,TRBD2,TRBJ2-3,TGTGCCAGCAGCTTAGCGTGGGGAGCGGGGGGAGATACGCAGTATTTT,CASSLAWGAGGDTQYF
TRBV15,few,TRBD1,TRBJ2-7,TGTGCCACCAGCAGAATACGGGACAGGGGCTACGAGCAGTACTTC,CATSRIRDRGYEQYF
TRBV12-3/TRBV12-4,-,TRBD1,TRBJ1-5,TGTGCCAGCCGATCCGGGACAGGGGCCGGTCAGCCCCAGCATTTT,CASRSGTGAGQPQHF
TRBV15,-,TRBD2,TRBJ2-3,TGTGCCACCAGAAAAGCGGGGACCACAGATACGCAGTATTTT,CATRKAGTTDTQYF
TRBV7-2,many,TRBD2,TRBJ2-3,TGTGCCAGCAGCTCTAGCGGGGGCCTTAGCACAGATACGCAGTATTTT,CASSSSGGLSTDTQYF